The rows below give T cell receptor beta chains drawn from one sample of a study of cytomegalovirus exposure and HLA in healthy donors. The data were produced by immunoSEQ multiplex PCR, yet TCRdb's version contains in-frame clones alone and is incomplete. This sample carries about 62,000 clones, with 5.3% going to the ten biggest clones. Sample: PBMCs. These receptors all stem from a man aged 25 to 45 in good health and CMV-seropositive. CDR3s include the opening cysteine and the closing phenylalanine or tryptophan. Each record gives: V gene, clone size, D gene, J gene, CDR3 DNA, CDR3 protein. The D gene is left open where the match is weak. For some rows the clone size is stated as once, few or many, or as a class when expanded; others skip it.

v_gene: TRBV5-1; abundance: NA; d_gene: TRBD1; j_gene: TRBJ1-2; CDR3nt: TGCGCCAGCAGCACTCACAAGACAGGGTCGAACTATGGCTACACCTTC; CDR3aa: CASSTHKTGSNYGYTF
v_gene: TRBV7-7; abundance: NA; d_gene: TRBD1; j_gene: TRBJ2-5; CDR3nt: TGTGCTAGCAGCTCCCGGGACAGACTGACCCAGTACTTC; CDR3aa: CASSSRDRLTQYF
v_gene: TRBV19; abundance: NA; d_gene: NA; j_gene: TRBJ1-2; CDR3nt: TGTGCCAGCAACGCGGACAACGACTATGGCTACACCTTC; CDR3aa: CASNADNDYGYTF
v_gene: TRBV30; abundance: NA; d_gene: NA; j_gene: TRBJ1-2; CDR3nt: TGTGCCTGGCGCCAGGAGGGGAACTATGGCTACACCTTC; CDR3aa: CAWRQEGNYGYTF
v_gene: TRBV19; abundance: NA; d_gene: TRBD1; j_gene: TRBJ2-7; CDR3nt: TGTGCCAGTAGCTGGACAGGGGGCGTTTACGAGCAGTACTTC; CDR3aa: CASSWTGGVYEQYF
v_gene: TRBV7-2; abundance: NA; d_gene: NA; j_gene: TRBJ1-2; CDR3nt: TGTGCCAGCAGCTCATATTGGGGGGGATCGGGGGATGGCTACACCTTC; CDR3aa: CASSSYWGGSGDGYTF
v_gene: TRBV27; abundance: NA; d_gene: NA; j_gene: TRBJ2-7; CDR3nt: TGTGCCAGCAGTTTAGGCCCCCACAACGAGCAGTACTTC; CDR3aa: CASSLGPHNEQYF
v_gene: TRBV30; abundance: NA; d_gene: TRBD2; j_gene: TRBJ2-2; CDR3nt: TGTGCCTGGAGGCAACCGGGACTAGCGGGAGTCGGGGAGCTGTTTTTT; CDR3aa: CAWRQPGLAGVGELFF
v_gene: TRBV30; abundance: NA; d_gene: TRBD2; j_gene: TRBJ2-5; CDR3nt: TGTGCCTGGAGTCCTAGCGGGGGAGAGACCCAGTACTTC; CDR3aa: CAWSPSGGETQYF
v_gene: TRBV15; abundance: NA; d_gene: NA; j_gene: TRBJ2-7; CDR3nt: TGTGCCACCAGCAGACGGGGAATGGAGGCCTACGAGCAGTACTTC; CDR3aa: CATSRRGMEAYEQYF
v_gene: TRBV5-1; abundance: NA; d_gene: NA; j_gene: TRBJ2-7; CDR3nt: TGCGCCAGCAGCTTGGAGTTTGGGGGGTCCGAGCAGTACTTC; CDR3aa: CASSLEFGGSEQYF
v_gene: TRBV18; abundance: NA; d_gene: NA; j_gene: TRBJ2-3; CDR3nt: TGTGCCAGCTCACCAGCGGCCGGTACTAGCACAGATACGCAGTATTTT; CDR3aa: CASSPAAGTSTDTQYF
v_gene: TRBV5-6; abundance: NA; d_gene: NA; j_gene: TRBJ1-2; CDR3nt: TGTGCCAGCAGCTTGGGACTTTCCCACACCTTC; CDR3aa: CASSLGLSHTF
v_gene: TRBV2; abundance: NA; d_gene: NA; j_gene: TRBJ2-3; CDR3nt: TGTGCCAGCAGTCCACTTACGAGGGCAGATACGCAGTATTTT; CDR3aa: CASSPLTRADTQYF
v_gene: TRBV11-3; abundance: NA; d_gene: TRBD2; j_gene: TRBJ2-1; CDR3nt: TGTGCCAGCAGCTTAGATAGACTAGCGGCGGGAGGGTCCTACAATGAGCAGTTCTTC; CDR3aa: CASSLDRLAAGGSYNEQFF
v_gene: TRBV9; abundance: NA; d_gene: NA; j_gene: TRBJ2-7; CDR3nt: TGTGCCAGCAGCGTAGTTGACACTGCCTACGAGCAGTACTTC; CDR3aa: CASSVVDTAYEQYF
v_gene: TRBV11-3; abundance: NA; d_gene: NA; j_gene: TRBJ2-1; CDR3nt: TGTGCCAGCAGCTTACTCGGGAGAGGGGTGGATGAGCAGTTCTTC; CDR3aa: CASSLLGRGVDEQFF
v_gene: TRBV5-1; abundance: NA; d_gene: NA; j_gene: TRBJ1-2; CDR3nt: TGCGCCAGCAGCCCTGAGGGAGCTAGTGGCTACACCTTC; CDR3aa: CASSPEGASGYTF
v_gene: TRBV30; abundance: NA; d_gene: TRBD2; j_gene: TRBJ2-3; CDR3nt: TGTGCCTGGAGTACGGGGGGGCTCCACACAGATACGCAGTATTTT; CDR3aa: CAWSTGGLHTDTQYF
v_gene: TRBV7-2; abundance: NA; d_gene: NA; j_gene: TRBJ2-1; CDR3nt: TGTGCCAGCAGTACTATTGGATTGTTAAAGAGCTCCGACAATGAGCAGTTCTTC; CDR3aa: CASSTIGLLKSSDNEQFF
v_gene: TRBV7-7; abundance: NA; d_gene: TRBD1; j_gene: TRBJ2-5; CDR3nt: TGTGCTAGCAGCGCCAGACAGGGGTCGGAGACCCAGTACTTC; CDR3aa: CASSARQGSETQYF
v_gene: TRBV4-2; abundance: NA; d_gene: TRBD2; j_gene: TRBJ2-5; CDR3nt: TGTGCCAGCAGCCAAGAAAGCGGGGGGGAGACCCAGTACTTC; CDR3aa: CASSQESGGETQYF
v_gene: TRBV29-1; abundance: NA; d_gene: NA; j_gene: TRBJ1-1; CDR3nt: TGCAGCGCCCGGACACAGACGAACACTGAAGCTTTCTTT; CDR3aa: CSARTQTNTEAFF
v_gene: TRBV7-3; abundance: NA; d_gene: TRBD2; j_gene: TRBJ2-2; CDR3nt: TGTGCCAGCAGCCCATCGGGACTAGCGGGCACCGGGGAGCTGTTTTTT; CDR3aa: CASSPSGLAGTGELFF
v_gene: TRBV19; abundance: NA; d_gene: TRBD1; j_gene: TRBJ2-7; CDR3nt: TGTGCCAGTAGTCCGCGGACAGGGGGCATGGTCTACGAGCAGTACTTC; CDR3aa: CASSPRTGGMVYEQYF
v_gene: TRBV6-1; abundance: medium-sized; d_gene: TRBD2; j_gene: TRBJ2-3; CDR3nt: TGTGCCAGCAGTGAACTAGCGGGGCCAGATACGCAGTATTTT; CDR3aa: CASSELAGPDTQYF
v_gene: TRBV4-2; abundance: NA; d_gene: NA; j_gene: TRBJ1-2; CDR3nt: TGTGCCAGCAGCCAAGGAGGAAGGACAGTCTATGGCTACACCTTC; CDR3aa: CASSQGGRTVYGYTF
v_gene: TRBV27; abundance: NA; d_gene: NA; j_gene: TRBJ2-3; CDR3nt: TGTGCCAGCAGTTCCGTCTTGTCAGGGAGCACAGATACGCAGTATTTT; CDR3aa: CASSSVLSGSTDTQYF
v_gene: TRBV6-1; abundance: NA; d_gene: TRBD1; j_gene: TRBJ2-2; CDR3nt: TGTGCCAGTATGACAGGGTTCACCGGGGAGCTGTTTTTT; CDR3aa: CASMTGFTGELFF
v_gene: TRBV7-9; abundance: NA; d_gene: TRBD1; j_gene: TRBJ2-1; CDR3nt: TGTGCCAGCAGCTGGACAGGGGTTCGTAGTAGGAATGAGCAGTTCTTC; CDR3aa: CASSWTGVRSRNEQFF
v_gene: TRBV30; abundance: NA; d_gene: TRBD2; j_gene: TRBJ2-1; CDR3nt: TGTGGGATGGGCGGGAGCTCCTACAATGAGCAGTTCTTC; CDR3aa: CGMGGSSYNEQFF
v_gene: TRBV6-1; abundance: NA; d_gene: TRBD1; j_gene: TRBJ2-2; CDR3nt: TGTGCCAGCAGTCCCCGGACAGGGCGGGGTGGGGAGCTGTTTTTT; CDR3aa: CASSPRTGRGGELFF
v_gene: TRBV10-3; abundance: NA; d_gene: NA; j_gene: TRBJ1-1; CDR3nt: TGTGCCATCGGGGAAAGCGGTGCCACTGAAGCTTTCTTT; CDR3aa: CAIGESGATEAFF
v_gene: TRBV30; abundance: NA; d_gene: NA; j_gene: TRBJ2-7; CDR3nt: TGTGCCTGGAGTGTAAGCCCCCCCTACGAGCAGTACTTC; CDR3aa: CAWSVSPPYEQYF
v_gene: TRBV30; abundance: NA; d_gene: NA; j_gene: TRBJ2-2; CDR3nt: TGTGCCTGGAGTGTAAATCGTGGGGGCCTCGGCACCGGGGAGCTGTTTTTT; CDR3aa: CAWSVNRGGLGTGELFF
v_gene: TRBV15; abundance: NA; d_gene: TRBD1; j_gene: TRBJ1-1; CDR3nt: TGTGCCACCAGCAGAGAGGGACAGGGAGTGACTGAAGCTTTCTTT; CDR3aa: CATSREGQGVTEAFF
v_gene: TRBV5-1; abundance: NA; d_gene: NA; j_gene: TRBJ2-5; CDR3nt: TGCGCCAGCAGGGGGGCGGTGGAGACCCAGTACTTC; CDR3aa: CASRGAVETQYF
v_gene: TRBV5-1; abundance: NA; d_gene: NA; j_gene: TRBJ2-7; CDR3nt: TGCGCCAGCAGCTTGAACGAGGCTCTCTACGAGCAGTACTTC; CDR3aa: CASSLNEALYEQYF
v_gene: TRBV6-5; abundance: NA; d_gene: TRBD2; j_gene: TRBJ2-7; CDR3nt: TGTGCCAGCAGCTTGACTAGCGCTCTCTCCTACGAGCAGTACTTC; CDR3aa: CASSLTSALSYEQYF
v_gene: TRBV7-2; abundance: NA; d_gene: NA; j_gene: TRBJ1-1; CDR3nt: TGTGCCAGCAGCCAAAACGGAGCTATGAACACTGAAGCTTTCTTT; CDR3aa: CASSQNGAMNTEAFF